This T cell receptor beta chain was documented in a study of T cell changes during pregnancy in multiple sclerosis. Germline trimming cut 10 bases from V and 4 bases from J; bases unmatched to any gene: 7. CDR3 size: 14 residues. Germline lookup yields CDR1 MNHNS and CDR2 SASEGT. Here immunoSEQ multiplex PCR was the method, and the copy in TCRdb shows in-frame clones only, minus some. The sample lists 130,000 or so clones, 90% to 98% occurring once. Sequencing was performed on peripheral blood, taken after pregnancy. The chain carries TRBV6-1 and TRBJ2-1, with 10 bases lining up with TRBD2. The receptor was isolated from a female donor with multiple sclerosis, enrolled in a pregnancy study. CDR3 in DNA: TGTGCCACTCGAGTAGCGGGAGGTTACAATGAGCAGTTCTTC. This sequence encodes CATRVAGGYNEQFF.